The source of this TCR beta chain is a study of vaccination and CD4 T cells after COVID-19. Study details: Post-COVID sampling occurred a median roughly 100 days after diagnosis (range 35 to 161). Overlapping peptides of the spike proteins of SARS-CoV-2, HCoV-NL63, HCoV-OC43 and HCoV-229E were used for cell stimulation. Findings of the study overall: Looking at convalescent patients, 304 of their 307 vaccine-specific clones were spike mono-reactive.

Germline CDR1 and CDR2: MNHEY and SMNVEV (reference sequence). This CDR3 contains 13 residues. Losses at the gene ends were 6 bases for V and 4 bases for J; bases not matched to a gene: 6. Worth noting for this clonotype: Its antigen is undetermined.

Treatment here: roughly 11-day PBMC culture with coronavirus spike peptide pools or control peptides (ViraFEST assay). Pre-COVID-19 pandemic sampling (2011-2018) yielded the unexposed donor's CD4+ T cells. Both day 3 and day 7 involved replacing half of the medium with fresh IL-2 medium. The Oncomine TCR Beta short-read assay sequenced DNA from cultured CD4+ T cells. TCRdb re-called the PCR reads with MiXCR, one entry per CDR3 protein. The table records roughly 7,200 distinct CDR3 sequences, approximately 44% of them present only once. The clonotype was recovered from a human donor in good health. The sequencing input was CD4+ T cells from blood, cultured in vitro. The chain uses TRBV27 and TRBJ2-7, with 7 bases fitting TRBD2. CDR3 in amino acids: CASRASGTYEQYF. In nucleotides, the CDR3 is TGTGCCAGCAGGGCGAGCGGGACGTACGAGCAGTACTTC.